This is a list of T cell receptor beta chains from one sample in a study of shared clonotypes between healthy human individuals. Some clones are missing from TCRdb's copy, which holds only in-frame ones; the method was immunoSEQ multiplex PCR. The table lists about 1.5 million clones, approximately 98% of them singletons. The source material was naive CD4+ T cells sorted from blood. The receptor source for this set is a man aged 25 to 45 in good health. CDR3s include the opening cysteine and the closing phenylalanine or tryptophan. The D gene is left open where the match is weak. Where a row states a size, it is once, few, many or the class of an expanded clone; other rows omit it.

NA TRBJ2-5 TRBV2 TRBD2 TGTGCCACCAGGACTAGCGGTGGAGAGACCCAGTACTTC CATRTSGGETQYF
NA TRBJ1-1 TRBV5-4 NA TGTGCCAGCAGCTTGGAGGCGGAGGAGAGGAACACTGAAGCTTTCTTT CASSLEAEERNTEAFF
once TRBJ1-5 TRBV27 NA TGTGCCAGCAGTTCCGGACCGCTGGAGCCCCAGCATTTT CASSSGPLEPQHF
NA TRBJ2-7 TRBV7-9 TRBD2 TGTGCCAGCAGCGCGGGACTAGCTTCGTACGAGCAGTACTTC CASSAGLASYEQYF
NA TRBJ1-1 TRBV10-3 TRBD1 TGTGCCGGCCGGGACAGTAACACTGAAGCTTTCTTT CAGRDSNTEAFF
NA TRBJ2-3 TRBV28 TRBD2 TGTGCCAGCAGTTTATTTCTGGCGGGAGGCCCTCAAGGGACAGATACGCAGTATTTT CASSLFLAGGPQGTDTQYF
NA TRBJ2-7 TRBV28 NA TGTGCCAGCAGTTTGCCCGACAGCTTTTCCTACGAGCAGTACTTC CASSLPDSFSYEQYF
NA TRBJ1-1 TRBV4-3 NA TGCGCCAGCAGCCAAGAGATGCTCATCGGCACTGAAGCTTTCTTT CASSQEMLIGTEAFF
NA TRBJ2-5 TRBV5-5 TRBD2 TGTGCCAGCAGACCAACGACTAGCGCTGAGACCCAGTACTTC CASRPTTSAETQYF
NA TRBJ1-5 TRBV5-8 NA TGTGCCAGCAGCTGGCCCCCACAGGCCTCCTATCAGCCCCAGCATTTT CASSWPPQASYQPQHF
once TRBJ1-2 TRBV20-1 TRBD1 TGCAGTGCGCGGACAGGGGGCTACACCTTC CSARTGGYTF
NA TRBJ2-5 TRBV5-1 TRBD2 TGCGCCAGCAGCTTGTCGACTAGCGAAGAGACCCAGTACTTC CASSLSTSEETQYF
NA TRBJ2-2 TRBV14 TRBD2 TGTGCCAGCAGCCTCCGGGCGGGAGTCAATCGGAGGTCCGGGGAGCTGTTTTTT CASSLRAGVNRRSGELFF
NA TRBJ2-3 TRBV30 NA TGTGCCTGGACCCGCGCAGATACGCAGTATTTT CAWTRADTQYF
NA TRBJ1-5 TRBV7-2 TRBD1 TGTGCCAGCAGCTTAGGGGGACAGAGCAATCAGCCCCAGCATTTT CASSLGGQSNQPQHF
NA TRBJ1-2 TRBV2 TRBD1 TGTGCCAGCTTGGCGACAGGGGGGCGGCCGTCACCCTATGGCTACACCTTC CASLATGGRPSPYGYTF
NA TRBJ2-1 TRBV7-2 NA TGTGCCAGCAGCTTAATGGGACCACCGAACAATGAGCAGTTCTTC CASSLMGPPNNEQFF
once TRBJ1-4 TRBV6-5 NA TGTGCCAGCAGTTCACTCGGGGGGTATAATGAAAAACTGTTTTTT CASSSLGGYNEKLFF
NA TRBJ2-3 TRBV5-4 TRBD2 TGTGCCAGCAGCTTCTACGGGAGGGGAGCACGGACAGATACGCAGTATTTT CASSFYGRGARTDTQYF
NA TRBJ2-7 TRBV10-2 TRBD2 TGCGCCACCACTAGCGGGAGGGCCGTCGAGCAGTACTTC CATTSGRAVEQYF
NA TRBJ2-1 TRBV7-9 TRBD2 TGTGCCAGCAGCTTGAATAGCGGGACCCACACGAATGAGCAGTTCTTC CASSLNSGTHTNEQFF
NA TRBJ1-5 TRBV18 TRBD1 TGTGCCACCTCGACAGGGGCCAATCAGCCCCAGCATTTT CATSTGANQPQHF
NA TRBJ2-7 TRBV5-1 TRBD2 TGCGCCAGCAGCCCCACCTCCTTAGCGGGACCGAGCTCCTACGAGCAGTACTTC CASSPTSLAGPSSYEQYF
NA TRBJ2-7 TRBV18 TRBD2 TGTGCCAGCTCACGGGGACTAGCGGGAGCCTCCCCCCCTGCCAACTACGAGCAGTACTTC CASSRGLAGASPPANYEQYF
NA TRBJ2-5 TRBV9 NA TGTGCCAGCAGCGTAGGTAGCGGAGTAGAGACCCAGTACTTC CASSVGSGVETQYF
NA TRBJ2-1 TRBV6-1 TRBD2 TGTGCCAGCGAGGGACTAGCGAAATCTTACAATGAGCAGTTCTTC CASEGLAKSYNEQFF
NA TRBJ2-1 TRBV7-8 TRBD2 TGTGCCAGCAGCCCCGGGACTAGCGTTTACAATGAGCAGTTCTTC CASSPGTSVYNEQFF
once TRBJ2-7 TRBV7-2 NA TGTGCCAGCAGCTTAGGATCGGGGTTTTACGAGCAGTACTTC CASSLGSGFYEQYF
NA TRBJ2-3 TRBV27 TRBD1 TGTGCCGTACAGAGGGGGCTCTTAGCAGATACGCAGTATTTT CAVQRGLLADTQYF
NA TRBJ1-5 TRBV27 NA TGTGCCAGCAGTTTATCTGGGCAGGGAGTGGTTCAGCCCCAGCATTTT CASSLSGQGVVQPQHF
NA TRBJ1-5 TRBV28 TRBD1 TGTGCCAGCAGTTCCCCCCGGACAGGGTACAATCAGCCCCAGCATTTT CASSSPRTGYNQPQHF
NA TRBJ1-1 TRBV6-6 NA TGTGCCAGCAGCACGGGGGGGAACACTGAAGCTTTCTTT CASSTGGNTEAFF
NA TRBJ2-7 TRBV7-9 NA TGTGCCAGCAGCTTAGTCCCCCACGAGCAGTACTTC CASSLVPHEQYF
NA TRBJ1-1 TRBV2 NA TGTGCCAGCAGGGTAGGACGGAACACTGAAGCTTTCTTT CASRVGRNTEAFF
NA TRBJ2-3 TRBV10-1 NA TGCGCCAGCAGTGATGGGACAACAGATACGCAGTATTTT CASSDGTTDTQYF
NA TRBJ2-7 TRBV29-1 NA TGCAGCGTTGAGCTCGAGAGCTCCTACGAGCAGTACTTC CSVELESSYEQYF
NA TRBJ1-5 TRBV5-1 NA TGCGCCAGCAGCTTGGATGTGGTCGGACAGCCCCAGCATTTT CASSLDVVGQPQHF
once TRBJ1-4 TRBV9 NA TGTGCCAGCAGCGTAGGGTTGCAGGGCGGAACTAATGAAAAACTGTTTTTT CASSVGLQGGTNEKLFF
NA TRBJ1-2 TRBV2 TRBD1 TGTGCCAGCAGTGGGGACAGGGGCCGATCCTTC CASSGDRGRSF
NA TRBJ2-5 TRBV20-1 NA TGCAGTGCTAGAACGGTCCAGACCCAGTACTTC CSARTVQTQYF
NA TRBJ1-3 TRBV18 TRBD1 TGTGCCAGCTCACAGACAGGGAAAGGAGGAAACACCATATATTTT CASSQTGKGGNTIYF
NA TRBJ2-1 TRBV5-5 TRBD2 TGTGCCAAGAGGGGTCCGGCTAGCGGTTCACGGAATCCTAATGAGCAGTTCTTC CAKRGPASGSRNPNEQFF
NA TRBJ2-3 TRBV29-1 TRBD1 TGCAGCGTTGAGGACAGGGGGAATCGAGATACGCAGTATTTT CSVEDRGNRDTQYF
NA TRBJ2-1 TRBV18 NA TGTGCCAGCTCACCCCCTCTGATTATTTCCCGCGGGGAGCCCAACAATGAGCAGTTCTTC CASSPPLIISRGEPNNEQFF
NA TRBJ1-5 TRBV5-8 TRBD1 TGTGCCAGCAGCCAGGACAGGGGGGGATATAGCAATCAGCCCCAGCATTTT CASSQDRGGYSNQPQHF
NA TRBJ2-1 TRBV7-8 NA TGTGCCAGCAGCTTATCAAGAGCGATCTCCTACAATGAGCAGTTCTTC CASSLSRAISYNEQFF
NA TRBJ2-2 TRBV6-5 TRBD2 TGTGCCAGCAGGGGACTAGCGGGAGCCGGGGAGCTGTTTTTT CASRGLAGAGELFF
NA TRBJ2-5 TRBV7-7 NA TGTGCTAGCAGCTTCGGGACAAACCAAGAGACCCAGTACTTC CASSFGTNQETQYF
NA TRBJ2-7 TRBV5-6 NA TGTGCCAGCAGCTTGAATCCCGGGGACGAGCAGTACTTC CASSLNPGDEQYF
NA TRBJ2-7 TRBV18 TRBD2 TGTGCCAGCTCACCATCGGGAGGGCCCTACGAGCAGTACTTC CASSPSGGPYEQYF
NA TRBJ2-7 TRBV20-1 NA TGCAGTGCTCGACTAGTTCGCGAGCAGTACTTC CSARLVREQYF
NA TRBJ2-5 TRBV6-4 TRBD1 TGTGCCAGCAGCAGGGACAGCCAAGAGACCCAGTACTTC CASSRDSQETQYF
once TRBJ1-2 TRBV18 NA TGTGCCAGCTCAAACAGTAATATTCGGGGGCAGAATGGCTACACCTTC CASSNSNIRGQNGYTF
NA TRBJ1-4 TRBV5-1 TRBD1 TGCGCCAGCAGCTTGGAAGGGACAGGGGGCGCGGGAAATGAAAAACTGTTTTTT CASSLEGTGGAGNEKLFF
NA TRBJ2-3 TRBV2 NA TGTGCCACTTCACTTAGCGCTAGCACAGATACGCAGTATTTT CATSLSASTDTQYF
NA TRBJ2-3 TRBV18 TRBD2 TGTGCCAGCTCACATAAAGGACTAGCGGGGCTCACAGATACGCAGTATTTT CASSHKGLAGLTDTQYF
NA TRBJ2-5 TRBV7-6 TRBD2 TGTGCCAGTACCCTGGGGGCGGGGGGCGTCGGGGAGACCCAGTACTTC CASTLGAGGVGETQYF
NA TRBJ2-7 TRBV10-3 NA TGTGCCATCAGTGGACTTTCCTACGAGCAGTACTTC CAISGLSYEQYF
once TRBJ1-1 TRBV5-1 TRBD1 TGCGCCAGCAGCTCCAGGACAGGGATCACTGAAGCTTTCTTT CASSSRTGITEAFF